This T cell receptor beta chain comes out of a study of prognosis after radiotherapy for stage I lung cancer. Across the study: Among the enrolled patients, fourteen had newly diagnosed primary stage I lung tumors, while 5 or 6 had oligometastatic NSCLC following surgical resection of the primary tumor. Adenocarcinomas accounted for the tumors of some twelve patients, and squamous cell carcinomas for those of seven.

Two separate time points each saw a draw of around 6.6 milliliters of peripheral blood. Findings and caveats of the study: Following stereotactic body radiation therapy, patients who went on to develop distant metastases had lower Shannon entropy.

Using two-round multiplex PCR, the authors amplified TCR beta CDR3 from genomic DNA. The first round of PCR was done with primers that matched each TRBV and TRBJ gene. MiXCR, run by TCRdb on the multiplex PCR reads, gives a single entry per CDR3 protein. Here the sample spans 30,000 or so distinct CDR3 sequences, about 42% being singletons. With regard to this clonotype: No antigen is known for it.

The CDR3 is made up of 15 amino acids. The V segment lost 4 bases and the J segment 3 bases; nucleotides outside the gene matches: 2. The germline V gene has CDR1 SGHAT and CDR2 FQNNGV. The sample here was PBMCs, taken before or after stereotactic body radiation therapy (not recorded which). J is TRBJ2-7 and V is TRBV11-2; 14 nucleotides agree with TRBD2. The receptor's source is a donor older than 45 with non-small cell lung cancer. The CDR3 DNA follows: TGTGCCAGCAGCTGGGGGACTAGCGGGGGCTACGAGCAGTACTTC. Protein: CASSWGTSGGYEQYF.